The present T cell receptor (beta chain) was sequenced within a study of blood T cell repertoires in COVID-19. At the level of the study: PBMCs, B-cell-depleted T cells, or T cells provided the cDNA or gDNA that made up the material.

This clone was seen more than once but under ten times. Other DNA sequences in the sample encode the same CDR3. Trimming left V 3 bases short and J 4 bases short, with 9 bases between. The CDR3 has 13 amino acids. The germline V gene has CDR1 LNHDA and CDR2 SQIVND (reference sequence). Data came from immunoSEQ multiplex PCR; TCRdb stores just in-frame clones and leaves some out. The sample consists of about 150,000 clones, roughly 90% of them appearing once. This clonotype was obtained from a human donor in a cohort sampled during active COVID-19. The sample taken for sequencing was peripheral blood. The chain joins TRBV19 to TRBJ1-1; the D gene is possibly TRBD1 (5 bases). In nucleotides, the CDR3 is TGTGCCAGTAGTATTCAGGGAAGCACTGAAGCTTTCTTT. This codes for CASSIQGSTEAFF. Full variable domain (missing parts from reference TRBV19 and TRBJ1-1): DGGITQSPKYLFRKEGQNVTLSCEQNLNHDAMYWYRQDPGQGLRLIYYSQIVNDFQKGDIAEGYSVSREKKESFPLTVTSAQKNPTAFYLCASSIQGSTEAFFGQGTRLTVV.